This TCR beta chain emerged from a study of cytomegalovirus exposure and HLA in healthy donors. A multiplex PCR was run with 60 Vbeta primers and 13 Jbeta primers. Sequenced by immunoSEQ multiplex PCR; TCRdb stores in-frame clones only, minus some. The sample lists 150,000 to 200,000 clones; around 83% were seen once. Trimming removed 6 bases from V and 1 base from J; junction bases left unmatched: 7. Germline loops: CDR1 KGHSH, CDR2 LQKENI. The CDR3 loop spans 17 amino acids. This sequence was found in a man in his forties or fifties in good health and CMV-seropositive. The gene calls are TRBV18 and TRBJ2-6; 9 nucleotides match TRBD1. Material: PBMCs. The CDR3 nucleotides read TGTGCCAGCTCCCGTCCCGGGACAGGGTCTGGGGCCAACGTCCTGACTTTC. It encodes CASSRPGTGSGANVLTF. The full variable domain, with the rest looked up from reference TRBV18 and TRBJ2-6, is NAGVMQNPRHLVRRRGQEARLRCSPMKGHSHVYWYRQLPEEGLKFMVYLQKENIIDESGMPKERFSAEFPKEGPSILRIQQVVRGDSAAYFCASSRPGTGSGANVLTFGAGSRLTVL.